This passage covers 15 T cell receptor beta chains from one sample sequenced in a study of blood T cells in healthy people across ages. A second PCR, run for roughly 7 to 11 cycles, used a sample-barcoded 5' primer plus a J-beta primer mix. Via MiXCR, TCRdb re-called the 5' RACE reads, giving one row per CDR3 protein. Here the sample spans a few hundred thousand distinct CDR3 sequences, 27% being singletons. The source material was blood. These TCRs come from a woman between 65 and 79 years old in good health.

The chain uses TRBV5-1 and TRBJ1-2; no clear D gene. The length of the CDR3 is 13 residues. CDR1 SGHRS and CDR2 YFSETQ come from the germline V gene. The V gene lost 4 bases and the J gene lost 9 bases, with 16 bases spanning the gap. The CDR3 DNA is TGCGCCAGCAGCCCCGCATGGACGGGAAGCTACACCTTC. It is translated as CASSPAWTGSYTF.

This clonotype came up a few times. The V and J genes are TRBV7-3 and TRBJ2-7; perhaps TRBD2 as D (5 bases). Germline V gives CDR1 SGHTA, CDR2 FQGTGA. V lost 1 base, J lost 6 bases, and 10 bases lay in between. The CDR3 has 13 residues. The CDR3 DNA sequence: TGTGCCAGCAGCTTAAGGGGTACTAGCGAGCAGTACTTC. It is translated as CASSLRGTSEQYF.

The chain couples TRBV12-3 or TRBV12-4 to TRBJ2-6; possible D gene TRBD1, 6 bases. V was trimmed by 8 bases and J by 1 base, leaving 9 bases between them. CDR3 length equals 14 residues. The chain's CDR3 is CASVDRSGANVLTF. The CDR3 bases are TGTGCCAGCGTAGACAGGTCTGGGGCCAACGTCCTGACTTTC.

V gene TRBV11-2 combines with J gene TRBJ2-1, with unresolved D. This CDR3 is 16 amino acids long. CDR1 and CDR2 from the germline V gene are SGHAT and FQNNGV. The V end lost 3 bases, the J end lost 0 bases, and 12 bases lay between the germline ends. The CDR3 protein is CASSLRSDSSYNEQFF. The CDR3 nucleotides read TGTGCCAGCAGCTTGCGATCCGATAGCTCCTACAATGAGCAGTTCTTC.

The chain has TRBV21-1 and TRBJ2-5; the DNA was not compared with TRBD1, the D call given in the table. The end of the DNA is better explained by TRBJ2-1, so the J call may be wrong. TRBV21-1 is termed a pseudogene. This CDR3 region has 12 residues. The CDR3 region has the DNA TGTGCCAGCAGACGGGGGTTCGATGAGCAGTTCTTC. Protein: CASRRGFDEQFF.

This clonotype was seen a handful of times. The chain uses TRBV10-3 and TRBJ1-6; TRBD1 matches at 7 bases. The V segment lost 3 bases and the J segment 8 bases; nucleotides outside the gene matches: 4. Germline lookup yields CDR1 ENHRY and CDR2 SYGVKD. The CDR3 is 14 amino acids. The CDR3 region has the DNA TGTGCCATCAGTGATCAACAGGGGTATTCACCCCTCCACTTT. Amino acid sequence: CAISDQQGYSPLHF.

The chain carries TRBV7-3 and TRBJ2-7; D may be TRBD2 (6 bases). The CDR3 is 13 amino acids. Germline V CDR1 and CDR2: SGHTA, FQGTGA. V was clipped by 4 bases and J by 6 bases, with 13 bases between them. The CDR3 coding sequence is TGTGCCAGCAGCTCGGGAGCAGGGTCCGAGCAGTACTTC. Translating gives CASSSGAGSEQYF.

The chain joins TRBV2 to TRBJ2-3; maybe TRBD2 (6 bases). The CDR3 length is 14 residues. Trimming removed 9 bases from V and 0 bases from J, with 13 bases in between. Germline V gives CDR1 SNHLY, CDR2 FYNNEI. CDR3 amino acids: CAREGRGSTDTQYF. In DNA form, the CDR3 reads TGTGCCAGGGAGGGGCGCGGAAGCACAGATACGCAGTATTTT.

The V and J genes are TRBV30 and TRBJ1-2, with 11 bases matching TRBD1. There are 13 residues in the CDR3. Germline-derived CDR1 and CDR2 are GTSNPN and SVGIG (reference sequence). The V segment lost 5 bases and the J segment 7 bases; nucleotides outside the gene matches: 6. The CDR3 bases are TGTGCCTGGCAGGGACAGGGGGTACGTGGCTACACCTTC. Translated, it gives CAWQGQGVRGYTF.

This clonotype was seen only a few times. J is TRBJ1-3 and V is TRBV7-2; no firm D call. The CDR3 covers 15 residues. V was shortened by 6 bases and J by 0 bases, with 12 bases between the two germline ends. The germline V gene encodes CDR1 SGHTA and CDR2 FQGNSA. DNA of the CDR3: TGTGCCAGCAGTTTCCTGCAGTCCTCTGGAAACACCATATATTTT. Its translation is CASSFLQSSGNTIYF.

The CDR3 bases are TGCAGCGTTCGTAAGGCAGGGGGCGAGCAGTACTTC. This encodes CSVRKAGGEQYF. The chain employs TRBV29-1 and TRBJ2-7; TRBD1 agrees at 7 bases. Germline V gene data show CDR1 as SQVTM and CDR2 as ANQGSEA. Germline trimming cut 5 bases from V and 6 bases from J; bases unmatched to any gene: 7. The CDR3 has 12 amino acids.

This clonotype has just a few counts. The chain carries TRBV28 and TRBJ2-7; 9 bases map to TRBD1. V shed 3 bases, J shed 4 bases, and the junction held 4 bases outside the gene matches. Germline-derived CDR1 and CDR2 are MDHEN and SYDVKM. The CDR3 is made up of 14 amino acids. CDR3 sequence: CASSFLGQGYEQYF. DNA of the CDR3: TGTGCCAGCAGTTTCTTGGGACAGGGATACGAGCAGTACTTC.

The chain joins TRBV20-1 to TRBJ1-2; D not certain. V lost 8 bases and J 2 bases, leaving 9 bases between the germline ends. This CDR3 has 11 residues. Looked up from germline, CDR1 is DFQATT and CDR2 is SNEGSKA (reference sequence). The CDR3 nucleotides read TGCAGTCCCTCCGGAAACTATGGCTACACCTTC. Its protein product is CSPSGNYGYTF.

V usage is TRBV5-1 and J usage is TRBJ2-1, with TRBD1 matching 8 bases. Per the germline V gene, CDR1 is SGHRS and CDR2 is YFSETQ. The V and J ends lost 4 bases and 2 bases, in that order; junction bases with no gene match: 5. CDR3 length: 15 residues. Here the CDR3 reads CASSDGQGAYNEQFF. DNA of the CDR3: TGCGCCAGCAGCGACGGACAGGGAGCCTACAATGAGCAGTTCTTC.

The CDR3 DNA sequence: TGCAGTGCGGTAACATCCTACGAGCAGTACTTC. Translating gives CSAVTSYEQYF. The V gene is TRBV20-1, the J gene TRBJ2-7; no reliable D call. Germline V lookup: CDR1 DFQATT, CDR2 SNEGSKA (reference sequence). The CDR3 extends over 11 amino acids. The V and J ends lost 6 bases and 1 base respectively, with 7 bases between them.